The present entry profiles one T cell receptor beta chain with its context. As yet, its antigen is unknown. The data were obtained in a study of T cell responses to AZD1222 COVID-19 vaccine. In the study overall: Second-dose schedules of about 4 or about 12 weeks were combined. Findings and caveats of the study: Spike-specific TCRs gained breadth and depth after people received two AZD1222 doses. Per reports, nearly half of all spike-specific TCRs target regions that are unmutated in variants.

Some clones are missing from TCRdb's copy, which holds only in-frame ones; the method was immunoSEQ multiplex PCR. The sample consists of 130,000 or so clones, about 86% of them appearing once. The CDR3 extends over 16 amino acids. Between the trimmed V and J ends, which lost 1 base and 3 bases, there was a span of 15 bases. The germline CDR1 and CDR2 sequences are LGHNA and YNFKEQ. The clonotype was recovered from an adult in good health. The chain recombines TRBV4-2 with TRBJ1-1; D may be TRBD1 (6 bases). The material sequenced was peripheral blood, taken on day 0 of AZD1222 vaccination. CDR3 loop: CASSQVYRESDTEAFF. CDR3 bases: TGTGCCAGCAGCCAAGTATACAGGGAGTCGGACACTGAAGCTTTCTTT.